These 21 T cell receptor beta chains were sequenced from one sample in a study of shared clonotypes between healthy human individuals. Libraries were prepared by immunoSEQ multiplex PCR; TCRdb keeps only in-frame clonotypes and omits some of them. The sample shows some 2,000,000 clones, roughly 95% of them seen only once. The sequenced sample consisted of naive CD4+ T cells sorted from blood. As for subset: CD45RA+ positively selected. All receptors derive from a man aged 18 to 35 in good health.

The CDR3 region is CASIEGGTEAFF. CDR3 DNA sequence: TGTGCCAGCATCGAGGGCGGCACTGAAGCTTTCTTT. V gene TRBV6-1 combines with J gene TRBJ1-1; D is unresolved. Trimming stripped 7 bases from V and 4 bases from J, with 10 bases between. There are 12 residues in the CDR3. CDR1 MNHNS and CDR2 SASEGT come from the germline V gene.

The chain combines TRBV5-1 with TRBJ2-2; D is ambiguous. The V gene lost 1 base and the J gene lost 0 bases, with 7 bases spanning the gap. Germline values: CDR1 SGHRS, CDR2 YFSETQ. The CDR3 length is 15 residues. The CDR3 DNA follows: TGCGCCAGCAGCTTGACAGACGCGAACACCGGGGAGCTGTTTTTT. Amino acid sequence: CASSLTDANTGELFF.

This chain joins TRBV30 and TRBJ1-2; 8 bases match TRBD1. With 4 bases clipped from V and 8 bases from J, the junction kept 12 bases outside the gene matches. Germline-derived CDR1 and CDR2 are GTSNPN and SVGIG (reference sequence). CDR3 length equals 14 residues. CDR3 bases: TGTGCCTGGACCCGGGACAGGCTAAGAGGCGGCTACACCTTC. Translation gives CAWTRDRLRGGYTF.

This rearrangement joins TRBV5-6 to TRBJ2-7; D remains ambiguous. The germline V gene encodes CDR1 SGHDT and CDR2 YYEEEE. The CDR3 sequence is 14 residues long. Trimming pared 0 bases from V and 5 bases from J, leaving 12 bases between. In nucleotides, the CDR3 is TGTGCCAGCAGCTTGGTCGAGGCCCGGAACGAGCAGTACTTC. It codes for CASSLVEARNEQYF. Supplemented by reference TRBV5-6 and TRBJ2-7, the full variable domain reads DAGVTQSPTHLIKTRGQQVTLRCSPKSGHDTVSWYQQALGQGPQFIFQYYEEEERQRGNFPDRFSGHQFPNYSSELNVNALLLGDSALYLCASSLVEARNEQYFGPGTRLTVT.

The CDR3 nucleotides are TGTGCCAGCAGCTTCGGACGGGGGAACACTGAAGCTTTCTTT. This gives the protein CASSFGRGNTEAFF. The rearrangement joins TRBV7-9 to TRBJ1-1; D call uncertain. CDR1 is SEHNR, CDR2 FQNEAQ, per germline (reference sequence). The CDR3 contains 14 residues. V gave up 3 bases and J gave up 1 base, with 9 bases separating them.

The chain recombines TRBV28 with TRBJ2-7, with D unclear. Germline CDR1 MDHEN, CDR2 SYDVKM. V was clipped by 6 bases and J by 0 bases, with 9 bases between them. The length of the CDR3 is 13 residues. DNA of the CDR3: TGTGCCAGCAGCCTCTCCGCCTCCTACGAGCAGTACTTC. Its protein product is CASSLSASYEQYF.

The rearrangement joins TRBV7-2 to TRBJ1-5; D gene unclear. The germline V gene has CDR1 SGHTA and CDR2 FQGNSA. This CDR3 comprises 12 residues. Trimming took 5 bases from V and 11 from J, leaving 13 bases between them. This CDR3 is CASSPQSGTQHF. The DNA for the CDR3 is TGTGCCAGCAGCCCCCAGTCCGGGACCCAGCATTTT.

The chain couples TRBV19 to TRBJ1-4, with 7 nucleotides matching TRBD1. V gave up 4 bases and J gave up 7 bases; unmatched junction bases: 3. CDR1 LNHDA and CDR2 SQIVND come from the germline V gene (reference sequence). This CDR3 is 13 amino acids long. The chain's CDR3 is CASSRGGVEKLFF. The CDR3 coding sequence is TGTGCCAGTAGTAGAGGGGGCGTTGAAAAACTGTTTTTT.

This clone came up a few times. The V and J genes are TRBV19 and TRBJ1-5; D is ambiguous. The CDR3 length is 18 residues. The germline gives CDR1 LNHDA, CDR2 SQIVND (reference sequence). Trimming stripped 2 bases from V and 2 bases from J, with 19 bases between. The CDR3 spells CASSISPGRLWGNQPQHF. DNA of the CDR3: TGTGCCAGTAGTATAAGCCCCGGGCGCTTGTGGGGCAATCAGCCCCAGCATTTT.

The genes are TRBV18 and TRBJ2-7, with 8 bases fitting TRBD2. Looked up from germline, CDR1 is KGHSH and CDR2 is LQKENI. The CDR3 has 15 residues. Unmatched junction bases numbered 6, after V lost 0 bases and J lost 5 bases. The CDR3 region has the DNA TGTGCCAGCTCACCACCGGCGGGAGGAGGGCACGAGCAGTACTTC. Its translation is CASSPPAGGGHEQYF.

The rearrangement links TRBV6-6 to TRBJ1-6, with D hard to call. The length of the CDR3 is 13 residues. V gave up 5 bases and J gave up 9 bases, with 11 bases separating them. The germline V gene has CDR1 MNHNY and CDR2 SVGAGI (reference sequence). The CDR3 loop is CASSPPGVSPLHF. The CDR3 DNA follows: TGTGCCAGCAGTCCCCCAGGAGTTTCACCCCTCCACTTT.

The chain employs TRBV19 and TRBJ2-7, with a possible D match to TRBD2 (6 bases). The germline V gene encodes CDR1 LNHDA and CDR2 SQIVND (reference sequence). V was pared by 5 bases and J by 4 bases, with 9 bases between. There are 12 residues in the CDR3. The CDR3 bases are TGTGCCAGTAGTGGGACTTATTACGAGCAGTACTTC. Translating gives CASSGTYYEQYF.

CDR3 nucleotides: TGTGCCAGCAGCTTGGAACCGAACACTGAAGCTTTCTTT. Its protein is CASSLEPNTEAFF. The chain links TRBV5-6 to TRBJ1-1; no firm D call. This CDR3 has 13 amino acids. Trimming removed 0 bases at V and 1 base at J, with 4 bases between. CDR1 SGHDT and CDR2 YYEEEE come from the germline V gene.

CDR3 sequence: CASSPGQGSYGYTF. The CDR3 region has the DNA TGTGCCAGCAGCCCGGGACAGGGAAGTTATGGCTACACCTTC. The chain links TRBV13 to TRBJ1-2; TRBD1 agrees at 9 bases. Germline CDR1 and CDR2: PRHDT and FYEKMQ (reference sequence). The CDR3 runs to 14 residues. V dropped 5 bases and J dropped 5; count of bases not matched to a gene: 6.

CDR3 in DNA: TGTGCCATCAAGGGCGCCTCTAAGGGTACCGGCACAAACTATGGCTACACCTTC. It is translated as CAIKGASKGTGTNYGYTF. The chain uses TRBV10-3 and TRBJ1-2, with D hard to call. Germline V gene lookup returns CDR1 ENHRY and CDR2 SYGVKD. The CDR3 contains 18 residues. V shed 7 bases and J shed 2 bases, with 26 bases lying between them.

This rearrangement joins TRBV9 to TRBJ1-5, with D unclear. The V gene lost 0 bases and the J gene lost 1 base, with 8 bases spanning the gap. The CDR3 spans 15 residues. CDR1 is SGDLS and CDR2 is YYNGEE in the germline V gene. This chain's CDR3 is CASSVARGSNQPQHF. Here the CDR3 DNA reads TGTGCCAGCAGCGTAGCGCGCGGGAGCAATCAGCCCCAGCATTTT. Variable domain in full (rest from reference TRBV9 and TRBJ1-5): DSGVTQTPKHLITATGQRVTLRCSPRSGDLSVYWYQQSLDQGLQFLIQYYNGEERAKGNILERFSAQQFPDLHSELNLSSLELGDSALYFCASSVARGSNQPQHFGDGTRLSIL.

The genes are TRBV7-6 and TRBJ2-7, with D unclear. The length of the CDR3 is 14 residues. V shed 2 bases and J shed 1 base, with 9 bases lying between them. CDR1 is SGHVS and CDR2 is FNYEAQ in the germline V gene. This CDR3 reads CASSLYSNSYEQYF. CDR3 sequence (DNA): TGTGCCAGCAGCTTATATTCCAATTCCTACGAGCAGTACTTC.

The chain links TRBV19 to TRBJ1-2; weak D call: TRBD1 (6 bases). The CDR3 runs 15 residues. Trimming cost V 0 bases and J 7 bases, with 15 bases left between them. Per the germline V gene, CDR1 is LNHDA and CDR2 is SQIVND (reference sequence). The CDR3 loop is CASSIDLQGFGGYTF. CDR3 sequence (DNA): TGTGCCAGTAGTATAGATCTCCAGGGGTTTGGTGGCTACACCTTC.

This chain links TRBV29-1 with TRBJ1-1; TRBD1 might be the D (6 bases). The germline V gene has CDR1 SQVTM and CDR2 ANQGSEA. The CDR3 is made up of 12 amino acids. V dropped 6 bases and J dropped 4 bases, with 12 bases sitting between them. The CDR3 here is CSVTQGLTEAFF. DNA of the CDR3: TGCAGCGTAACACAGGGTCTCACTGAAGCTTTCTTT.

This clone showed up just once. In DNA, the CDR3 is TGTGCCAGCAGTTACTCGGGACTAGCGGGCGGAGGTCGGCTGTTTTTT. Its protein product is CASSYSGLAGGGRLFF. The chain recombines TRBV6-5 with TRBJ2-2, with 12 bases that match TRBD2. V was clipped by 0 bases and J by 13 bases; unmatched bases: 9. The germline V gene encodes CDR1 MNHEY and CDR2 SVGAGI. The CDR3 is 16 amino acids.

The gene calls are TRBV27 and TRBJ2-2; D ambiguous. From germline, CDR1 is MNHEY and CDR2 SMNVEV (reference sequence). V shed 2 bases and J shed 0 bases, with 10 bases lying between them. This CDR3 region has 16 residues. CDR3 DNA: TGTGCCAGCAGTTTACAAGTATGGGCGAACACCGGGGAGCTGTTTTTT. Encoded protein: CASSLQVWANTGELFF.